The 27 T cell receptor beta chains reported below all come from one sample, sequenced in a study of tumor and adjacent non-tumor tissue in lung cancer. Three rounds of nested PCR, following a modified ARM-PCR protocol, produced the TCRbeta library. Each CDR3 protein is one row after TCRdb ran MiXCR on the multiplex PCR reads. The sample includes 76,000 or so distinct CDR3 sequences, around 70% seen only once; the top ten take over 9.5%. No cell sorting was done before RNA was extracted from the tissue. The specimen was lung tumor tissue. These receptors originate from a woman in her seventies with non-small cell lung cancer.

Details on this clonotype: A read error may explain this, as a much larger clone is one base away. This chain uses TRBV30 with TRBJ2-1, with D perhaps assigned TRBD1 or TRBD2 (6 bases each). Trimming pared 2 bases from V and 12 bases from J, leaving 11 bases between. Germline CDR1 is GTSNPN and CDR2 is SVGIG (reference sequence). The CDR3 has 11 amino acids. In DNA, the CDR3 is TGTGCCTGGAGTCTGGGGGGCATGCAGTTCTTC. Protein: CAWSLGGMQFF.

To note about this clonotype: An end of the junction differs from the germline gene, which may be a read error. The genes are TRBV5-4 and TRBJ2-1; the match to TRBD1 covers 7 bases. This CDR3 comprises 14 residues. Germline V gives CDR1 SGHNT, CDR2 YYREEE (reference sequence). CDR3 coding DNA: TGTGTCAGCAGTCCAGACAGGGCAGTAAATGAGCAGTTCTTC. Protein product: CVSSPDRAVNEQFF. The full variable domain, in which reference TRBV5-4 and TRBJ2-1 provide the parts outside the CDR3, is ETGVTQSPTHLIKTRGQQVTLRCSSQSGHNTVSWYQQALGQGPQFIFQYYREEENGRGNFPPRFSGLQFPNYSSELNVNALELDDSALYLCVSSPDRAVNEQFFGPGTRLTVL.

This chain uses TRBV5-1 with TRBJ2-7, with D unclear. V dropped 2 bases and J dropped 2 bases, with 8 bases sitting between them. Germline CDR1 and CDR2: SGHRS and YFSETQ. CDR3 length equals 13 residues. The DNA for the CDR3 is TGCGCCAGCAGCTTCACTGTGACCTACGAGCAGTACTTC. Translating it yields CASSFTVTYEQYF.

The V call is TRBV6-5, the J call TRBJ2-1; D possibly corresponds to TRBD2 (5 bases). This CDR3 is 18 amino acids long. The V gene lost 1 base and the J gene lost 8 bases, with 24 bases spanning the gap. Germline V lookup: CDR1 MNHEY, CDR2 SVGAGI. CDR3 in DNA: TGTGCCAGCAGTTACTGGAGTCGTCGAGCGGTAGGGCCTGATGAGCAGTTCTTC. It codes for CASSYWSRRAVGPDEQFF.

Note on this clonotype: Since the CDR3 does not end with the conserved phenylalanine or tryptophan, this likely comes from a read error. J is TRBJ2-7 and V is TRBV11-2; the D is unclear. Germline loops: CDR1 SGHAT, CDR2 FQNNGV. The CDR3 is made up of 14 amino acids. Trimming took off 0 bases at V and 2 bases at J, with 8 bases between the two ends. Written as DNA, the CDR3 is TGTGCCAGCAGCTTAGATATTGCAACCTACGAGCAGTACCTT. Its translation: CASSLDIATYEQYL.

This clonotype is large (0.1 to 1%). The chain couples TRBV12-3 or TRBV12-4 to TRBJ2-7; 11 nucleotides agree with TRBD2. Trimming took 6 bases from V and 3 from J; bases not matched to a gene: 7. CDR3 length equals 15 residues. DNA of the CDR3: TGTGCCAGCAGCTTGACTAGCGGGACGGTCTACGAGCAGTACTTC. Translated: CASSLTSGTVYEQYF.

As for this clonotype: Lacking the conserved final phenylalanine or tryptophan, this CDR3 likely reflects a read error. The rearrangement uses TRBV29-1 and TRBJ2-7, with TRBD2 matching over 10 bases. The CDR3 spans 12 residues. Germline values: CDR1 SQVTM, CDR2 ANQGSEA. J gave up 6 bases and V 4 bases, and 3 bases lay outside the gene matches. CDR3 residues: CSVASSGSEQYS. The CDR3 bases are TGCAGCGTTGCGTCTAGCGGGAGCGAGCAGTACTCC.

This clonotype came up once. At one boundary the junction diverges from the germline segment, which might be a read error. The J gene is TRBJ2-3, the V gene TRBV4-2, with 8 bases lining up with TRBD2. Germline CDR1 and CDR2: LGHNA and YNFKEQ. The CDR3 is 16 residues long. The CDR3 sequence: CAGSQHSLAASDTQYF. The CDR3, as DNA: TGTGCCGGCAGCCAACATTCACTAGCGGCCTCCGATACGCAGTATTTT.

With regard to this clonotype: One junction end disagrees with the germline gene, perhaps due to a read error. This rearrangement joins TRBV6-1 to TRBJ2-3, with 13 positions matching TRBD2. CDR3 length equals 15 residues. Germline CDR1 reads MNHNS; CDR2 reads SASEGT. The CDR3 loop is CASRGLAGLRDTQYF. The CDR3 nucleotides read TGTGCCAGCAGGGGACTAGCGGGACTCAGAGATACGCAATATTTT.

About this clonotype: The conserved final phenylalanine or tryptophan is absent from the CDR3, which likely points to a read error. This chain uses TRBV10-2 with TRBJ2-7; the match to TRBD1 covers 10 bases. V lost 9 bases and J lost 5; bases outside the gene matches: 13. In germline, CDR1 is WSHSY, CDR2 SAAADI. The CDR3 contains 15 residues. The CDR3 loop reads CASRRGTGEVHEQYL. In nucleotides, the CDR3 is TGCGCCAGTAGAAGGGGGACAGGGGAGGTCCACGAGCAGTACTTA.

This clonotype was recorded a few times. A much more abundant neighbour one base away suggests this may be a read error. V gene TRBV29-1 combines with J gene TRBJ2-3, with no clear D. The CDR3 contains 14 residues. From germline, CDR1 is SQVTM and CDR2 ANQGSEA. CDR3 bases: TGCAACGTTGAAGATACGGGCCCCTGGGGTACGCAGTATTTT. Residues: CNVEDTGPWGTQYF.

Concerning this clonotype: Germline and junction disagree at one end, which may indicate a read error. The chain employs TRBV29-1 and TRBJ1-1; 8 bases are a match to TRBD1. CDR3 length equals 14 residues. Germline CDR1 SQVTM, CDR2 ANQGSEA. The CDR3 bases are TGTAGCGTTGTCAACAGGGGGAGGAACACTGAAGCTTTCTTT. This translates into CSVVNRGRNTEAFF. Using reference TRBV29-1 and TRBJ1-1 for the parts outside the CDR3, the full variable domain is SAVISQKPSRDICQRGTSLTIQCQVDSQVTMMFWYRQQPGQSLTLIATANQGSEATYESGFVIDKFPISRPNLTFSTLTVSNMSPEDSSIYLCSVVNRGRNTEAFFGQGTRLTVV.

J is TRBJ2-7 and V is TRBV6-5; TRBD1 aligns across 7 bases. CDR3 length: 14 residues. The germline V gene encodes CDR1 MNHEY and CDR2 SVGAGI. The V gene end was trimmed by 7 bases and the J gene end by 1 base; junction bases not matched to a gene: 7. This CDR3 reads CASNSVTGSYEQYF. DNA of the CDR3: TGTGCCAGCAACTCCGTGACAGGGTCCTACGAGCAGTACTTC.

Notes on this clonotype: This may stem from a read error, because a much larger clone lies one nucleotide away. V and J are TRBV5-1 and TRBJ2-1; 7 positions match TRBD1. Per germline, CDR1 SGHRS and CDR2 YFSETQ. With V trimmed by 4 bases and J by 7 bases, 8 bases remained unmatched. The CDR3 loop spans 14 amino acids. CDR3 loop: CASSLRTGANEQFF. The CDR3 bases are TGCGCCAGCAGCCTTCGTACAGGGGCAAATGAGCAGTTCTTC.

The chain uses TRBV6-5 and TRBJ2-1; 8 bases align to TRBD1. Germline trimming cut 10 bases from V and 5 bases from J; bases unmatched to any gene: 13. This CDR3 region has 15 residues. Looked up from germline, CDR1 is MNHEY and CDR2 is SVGAGI. CDR3 nucleotide sequence: TGTGCCAACATTCGCGGGACAGGCCCTAACAATGAGCAGTTCTTC. Translation: CANIRGTGPNNEQFF.

The J gene is TRBJ2-3, the V gene TRBV7-3; 7 bases are a match to TRBD2. V was clipped by 2 bases and J by 5 bases; unmatched bases: 10. Germline V gene lookup returns CDR1 SGHTA and CDR2 FQGTGA. The CDR3 length is 16 residues. The CDR3 coding sequence is TGTGCCAGCAGCTTACATGCGGGAGCGGGCGGAGATACGCAGTATTTT. This codes for CASSLHAGAGGDTQYF. Drawing the rest from reference TRBV7-3 and TRBJ2-3, the complete variable domain is GAGVSQTPSNKVTEKGKYVELRCDPISGHTALYWYRQSLGQGPEFLIYFQGTGAADDSGLPNDRFFAVRPEGSVSTLKIQRTERGDSAVYLCASSLHAGAGGDTQYFGPGTRLTVL.

Remarks on this clonotype: This is likely a read error, given that the CDR3 carries no conserved phenylalanine or tryptophan at its end. This chain joins TRBV5-1 and TRBJ2-1, with D uncertain. V lost 4 bases and J 6 bases, leaving 14 bases between the germline ends. The CDR3 length is 14 residues. Germline assignment: CDR1 SGHRS and CDR2 YFSETQ. CDR3 DNA: TGCGCCAGCAGCCAAGTGGGCGCATCCAATGAGCAGTTCGTC. Residues: CASSQVGASNEQFV.

The chain couples TRBV6-5 to TRBJ2-3; the D is unclear. Looked up from germline, CDR1 is MNHEY and CDR2 is SVGAGI. With 5 bases removed from V and 4 bases from J, the gap between germline ends came to 16 bases. The CDR3 runs 15 residues. The CDR3 is CASSQSYMNADTQYF. DNA for the CDR3: TGTGCCAGCAGTCAGTCGTATATGAACGCAGATACGCAGTATTTT.

In nucleotides, the CDR3 is TGTGCCAGCACTGTACGACAGGGCACAGATACGCAGTATTTT. Translation: CASTVRQGTDTQYF. V is TRBV12-3 or TRBV12-4 and J is TRBJ2-3, with D possibly TRBD1 on 6 matching bases. This CDR3 has 14 amino acids. V gave up 7 bases and J gave up 1 base, with 12 bases separating them.

A note on this clonotype: At one end, the junction sequence differs from germline, possibly due to a read error. This chain uses TRBV29-1 with TRBJ1-5; D unresolved. Germline CDR1 is SQVTM and CDR2 is ANQGSEA. This CDR3 contains 13 residues. The CDR3: CSIEVGSNRPQHF. The CDR3 DNA is TGCAGCATTGAAGTTGGCAGCAATCGGCCCCAGCATTTT.

About this clonotype itself: At one end the junction does not follow the germline gene, possibly because of a read error. The J gene is TRBJ2-7, the V gene TRBV12-3 or TRBV12-4; a weak D match, TRBD1 (6 bases). The CDR3 consists of 15 residues. CDR3 sequence reads: CASSFLGHYRGERYF. Here the CDR3 DNA reads TGTGCCAGCAGTTTTCTGGGACACTATCGGGGCGAGCGGTACTTT.

A remark on this clonotype: Just one base apart from a much larger clone, this may be a read error. The rearrangement uses TRBV4-2 and TRBJ2-1; D might be TRBD1 or TRBD2, each matching 5 bases. Germline CDR1 is LGHNA and CDR2 is YNFKEQ. The CDR3 runs to 13 residues. The CDR3 bases are TGTACCAGCAACCAAATGGGGGACAATGAGCAGTTCTTC. Translating it yields CTSNQMGDNEQFF.

In regard to this clonotype: One end of the junction fails to match germline, which may point to a read error. The chain has TRBV6-1 and TRBJ2-1, with D perhaps TRBD1 (6 bases). CDR1 MNHNS and CDR2 SASEGT come from the germline V gene. This CDR3 contains 15 residues. The CDR3 nucleotides are TGTGCCAGCATGGACCGGTACAGGGAGTACAATGAGCAGTCCTTC. Amino acids: CASMDRYREYNEQSF.

This chain connects TRBV28 to TRBJ1-3, with unresolved D. There are 15 residues in the CDR3. Germline CDR1 is MDHEN and CDR2 is SYDVKM. The V end was cut by 0 bases, the J end by 3 bases, with 9 bases between. CDR3 sequence: CASSLWGFIGNTIYF. The DNA for the CDR3 is TGTGCCAGCAGTTTATGGGGCTTTATTGGAAACACCATATATTTT.

A word on this clonotype: The junction shows a germline mismatch at one end, possibly a read error. The chain is built from TRBV6-1 and TRBJ1-5; D remains unclear. The CDR3 spans 14 residues. Germline V gene sequence: CDR1 MNHNS, CDR2 SASEGT. The CDR3 region has the DNA TGTGCCAGCAGCCCAGAGGGCAGCAATCAGCCCAAGCATTTT. Its translation: CASSPEGSNQPKHF.

This clonotype was observed once. Mismatch with germline at one junction end may stem from a read error. The chain links TRBV11-3 to TRBJ2-1, with TRBD2 as a possible D gene (6 bases). The CDR3 is 15 residues long. Germline CDR1 SGHNT, CDR2 YENEEA. Here the CDR3 reads CASSPRTNSYNEQFF. CDR3 nucleotide sequence: TGCGCCAGCAGCCCCCGGACTAACTCCTACAATGAGCAGTTCTTC.

About this clonotype itself: This clone may be a read error of a much larger clone one base away. This rearrangement joins TRBV5-1 to TRBJ2-2; D perhaps matches TRBD2 (5 bases). This CDR3 region has 12 residues. Germline CDR1 and CDR2: SGHRS and YFSETQ. CDR3 amino acids: CASSLISGELLF. The CDR3 bases are TGCGCCAGCAGCTTGATCTCCGGGGAGCTGTTATTT.